These 30 T cell receptor beta chains were sequenced from one sample in a study of a mutant IDH1 vaccine in newly diagnosed glioma. These receptors have no known antigen. Using immunoSEQ multiplex PCR, the repertoire was profiled, and TCRdb retains in-frame clones only, with some absent. The sample yields about 50,000 clones, around four fifths seen once. Time point described: week 35, safety follow-up. What each vaccine dose contained was 300 ug of mutant IDH1 20-mer peptide, accompanied by topical imiquimod. The input for sequencing was PBMCs, taken from a glioma patient whose treatment included an IDH1 peptide vaccine. Source of these receptors: a woman aged 18 to 35 with glioma.

V usage is TRBV11-2 and J usage is TRBJ1-4; D is undetermined. This CDR3 spans 15 amino acids. With 5 bases removed from V and 0 bases from J, the gap between germline ends came to 10 bases. CDR1 is SGHAT, CDR2 FQNNGV, per germline. As DNA, the CDR3 is TGTGCCAGCAGCGCCGGATCCGCAACTAATGAAAAACTGTTTTTT. Amino acids: CASSAGSATNEKLFF.

The chain couples TRBV12-5 to TRBJ2-5, with TRBD2 as a possible D gene (5 bases). Deletions cut 0 bases from V and 4 bases from J, with 12 bases between. CDR3 length: 15 amino acids. The germline CDR1 and CDR2 sequences are LGHNT and FRNRAP. CDR3 coding DNA: TGTGCTAGTGGTTTGGTAATGGGAGCCGGAGAGACCCAGTACTTC. It encodes CASGLVMGAGETQYF.

The V gene is TRBV7-9, the J gene TRBJ2-7; possibly TRBD1 for D (5 bases). Germline CDR1 and CDR2: SEHNR and FQNEAQ (reference sequence). V lost 5 bases and J 2 bases, leaving 16 bases between the germline ends. This CDR3 comprises 15 residues. CDR3 in DNA: TGTGCCAGCAGCAGCCCCGACAGTAAGACCTACGAGCAGTACTTC. It codes for CASSSPDSKTYEQYF. Full variable domain (remainder filled in from reference TRBV7-9 and TRBJ2-7): DTGVSQNPRHKITKRGQNVTFRCDPISEHNRLYWYRQTLGQGPEFLTYFQNEAQLEKSRLLSDRFSAERPKGSFSTLEIQRTEQGDSAMYLCASSSPDSKTYEQYFGPGTRLTVT.

The chain links TRBV7-9 to TRBJ1-1; perhaps TRBD1 as D (5 bases). V lost 3 bases and J 4 bases, leaving 15 bases between the germline ends. Germline lookup yields CDR1 SEHNR and CDR2 FQNEAQ (reference sequence). This CDR3 spans 15 amino acids. In nucleotides, the CDR3 is TGTGCCAGCAGCTTTCAAACAGGCTGGAGCACTGAAGCTTTCTTT. This encodes CASSFQTGWSTEAFF.

This sequence joins TRBV5-1 and TRBJ2-3; no clear D gene. V was cut by 2 bases and J by 0 bases, with 16 bases left in between. The CDR3 runs to 17 residues. CDR1 is SGHRS and CDR2 is YFSETQ in the germline V gene. The DNA for the CDR3 is TGCGCCAGCAGCTTCCGCCGGACCCAAGGTAGCACAGATACGCAGTATTTT. This encodes CASSFRRTQGSTDTQYF.

The chain employs TRBV6-6 and TRBJ2-7; 7 nucleotides match TRBD2. CDR1 is MNHNY, CDR2 SVGAGI, per germline (reference sequence). Germline trimming cut 6 bases from V and 11 bases from J; bases unmatched to any gene: 13. This CDR3 spans 13 amino acids. CDR3 sequence reads: CASSVQKTSREYF. DNA for the CDR3: TGTGCCAGCAGCGTACAAAAGACTAGCAGAGAGTACTTC.

The chain links TRBV5-4 to TRBJ2-7; D may be TRBD1 (6 bases). Trimming left V 0 bases short and J 4 bases short, with 14 bases between. This CDR3 is built from 15 residues. CDR1 and CDR2 (germline): SGHNT, YYREEE (reference sequence). For the CDR3, the DNA is TGTGCCAGCAGCTTGGGTGGACAGAGGCGGTACGAGCAGTACTTC. Protein product: CASSLGGQRRYEQYF.

The chain has TRBV6-5 and TRBJ2-7; tentative D call: TRBD1 (6 bases). This CDR3 region has 16 residues. Trimming cost V 0 bases and J 0 bases, with 12 bases left between them. Looked up from germline, CDR1 is MNHEY and CDR2 is SVGAGI. The CDR3 DNA is TGTGCCAGCAGTTACTCTGGGGGCTCCAGCTCCTACGAGCAGTACTTC. This codes for CASSYSGGSSSYEQYF.

This chain connects TRBV10-1 to TRBJ2-1, with TRBD1 matching over 8 bases. Germline-derived CDR1 and CDR2 are WNHNN and SYGVQD (reference sequence). The CDR3 loop spans 13 amino acids. After removal of 8 bases from V and 5 bases from J, the junction contained 5 bases not matched to a gene. The CDR3 region has the DNA TGCGCCAGCTCGACAGGGGATAACAATGAGCAGTTCTTC. It codes for CASSTGDNNEQFF.

The CDR3 bases are TGTGCCAGCAGGGCAGGGGGAGCCGCTAACTATGGCTACACCTTC. Amino acid sequence: CASRAGGAANYGYTF. The gene calls are TRBV28 and TRBJ1-2; the match to TRBD1 covers 7 bases. Germline V gene data show CDR1 as MDHEN and CDR2 as SYDVKM. J lost 0 bases, V lost 6 bases, and 7 bases had no gene match. The CDR3 spans 15 residues.

The chain employs TRBV4-1 and TRBJ2-7; 9 bases are shared with TRBD1. The germline V gene encodes CDR1 MGHRA and CDR2 YSYEKL. V lost 4 bases and J lost 3; bases outside the gene matches: 4. This CDR3 comprises 14 residues. The DNA of the CDR3 is TGCGCCAGCAGCCCTTCGACAGGGGGCTACGAGCAGTACTTC. This codes for CASSPSTGGYEQYF.

The count of this clone is one. The chain joins TRBV27 to TRBJ2-7, with D perhaps matching TRBD2 (6 bases). V lost 2 bases and J 1 base, leaving 12 bases between the germline ends. The germline V gene has CDR1 MNHEY and CDR2 SMNVEV (reference sequence). The CDR3 is 15 residues long. The CDR3 region has the DNA TGTGCCAGCAGTTTAGAGGGGAGCGGGTCCTACGAGCAGTACTTC. This codes for CASSLEGSGSYEQYF.

This clone was counted a single time. V usage is TRBV4-2 and J usage is TRBJ2-7; 9 bases are a match to TRBD2. The CDR3 runs 16 residues. V dropped 3 bases and J dropped 3; count of bases not matched to a gene: 9. Germline values: CDR1 LGHNA, CDR2 YNFKEQ. CDR3 in amino acids: CASSQERGGVGYEQYF. The DNA of the CDR3 is TGTGCCAGCAGCCAGGAACGCGGGGGGGTGGGCTACGAGCAGTACTTC.

V and J are TRBV2 and TRBJ1-2; D is unresolved. Trimming took 8 bases from V and 4 from J, leaving 14 bases between them. CDR3 length: 13 amino acids. CDR1 is SNHLY, CDR2 FYNNEI, per germline. CDR3 protein: CASSREKGYGYTF. The CDR3 DNA follows: TGTGCCAGCTCTCGGGAGAAGGGCTATGGCTACACCTTC.

Here the CDR3 DNA reads TGTGCCAGCAGCGAGGGGGGCGGGAGCTCCTACAATGAGCAGTTCTTC. Translated, it gives CASSEGGGSSYNEQFF. The chain is built from TRBV9 and TRBJ2-1; TRBD2 might be the D (7 bases). The CDR3 contains 16 residues. V was clipped by 3 bases and J by 0 bases, with 13 bases between them. The germline V gene has CDR1 SGDLS and CDR2 YYNGEE.

V and J are TRBV7-9 and TRBJ1-2; D not certain. Germline values: CDR1 SEHNR, CDR2 FQNEAQ (reference sequence). V was clipped by 6 bases and J by 1 base, with 15 bases between them. The CDR3 consists of 15 residues. The CDR3 sequence is CASRLDGRSNYGYTF. The CDR3 DNA reads TGTGCCAGCAGACTCGATGGCCGAAGTAACTATGGCTACACCTTC.

The rearrangement joins TRBV6-4 to TRBJ2-1; possible D gene TRBD2, 6 bases. Trimming left V 4 bases short and J 4 bases short, with 17 bases between. The length of the CDR3 is 16 residues. The V gene's germline CDR1 is MRHNA and CDR2 SNTAGT. CDR3 residues: CASSASGGADYNEQFF. CDR3 nucleotides: TGTGCCAGCAGTGCCAGCGGCGGGGCGGATTACAATGAGCAGTTCTTC.

The V and J genes are TRBV10-2 and TRBJ1-1; 9 nucleotides match TRBD1. The CDR3 is 14 residues long. Germline V gene sequence: CDR1 WSHSY, CDR2 SAAADI. With 7 bases clipped from V and 1 base from J, the junction kept 4 bases outside the gene matches. The DNA of the CDR3 is TGCGCCAGCACCCCGGGACAGGGGAACACTGAAGCTTTCTTT. This sequence encodes CASTPGQGNTEAFF.

The chain recombines TRBV6-1 with TRBJ2-7; no reliable D call. From germline, CDR1 is MNHNS and CDR2 SASEGT. CDR3 length: 14 amino acids. V gave up 3 bases and J gave up 1 base, with 10 bases separating them. CDR3 sequence (DNA): TGTGCCAGCAGTGAGCTAGGCAATTCCTACGAGCAGTACTTC. Amino acid sequence: CASSELGNSYEQYF.

A remark on this clone: The junction differs from germline at one of its ends, possibly a read error. V and J are TRBV6-1 and TRBJ1-1; D gene ambiguous. Germline CDR1 reads MNHNS; CDR2 reads SASEGT. The CDR3 sequence is 14 residues long. The CDR3 DNA follows: TGTGCCAGCATTGAACTCCTCCGGGACACTGAAGCTTTCTTT. It translates to CASIELLRDTEAFF.

CDR3 amino acids: CASSQGGRGSPLHF. Here the CDR3 DNA reads TGTGCCAGCAGCCAAGGTGGGCGGGGTTCACCCCTCCACTTT. This chain uses TRBV14 with TRBJ1-6; the D is unclear. The V end was cut by 1 base, the J end by 9 bases, with 10 bases between. Germline assignment: CDR1 SGHDN and CDR2 FVKESK. The CDR3 has 14 amino acids.

This sequence joins TRBV5-1 and TRBJ2-7, with D perhaps TRBD1 (6 bases). V dropped 2 bases and J dropped 3 bases, with 12 bases sitting between them. The CDR3 covers 14 residues. CDR1 and CDR2 from the germline V gene are SGHRS and YFSETQ. CDR3 loop: CASSFSGAGYEQYF. As DNA, the CDR3 is TGCGCCAGCAGCTTTTCAGGGGCTGGCTACGAGCAGTACTTC.

The rearrangement joins TRBV7-2 to TRBJ2-5, with TRBD2 identical over 12 bases. This CDR3 is 16 amino acids long. With 7 bases clipped from V and 1 base from J, the junction kept 7 bases outside the gene matches. CDR1 is SGHTA and CDR2 is FQGNSA in the germline V gene. CDR3 in amino acids: CASTQALAGGQETQYF. The CDR3 DNA is TGTGCCAGCACCCAAGCACTAGCGGGGGGCCAAGAGACCCAGTACTTC.

The chain has TRBV19 and TRBJ2-1; D not resolved. The CDR3 runs to 15 residues. Trimming removed 7 bases at V and 0 bases at J, with 13 bases between. CDR1 LNHDA and CDR2 SQIVND come from the germline V gene (reference sequence). The CDR3, as DNA: TGTGCCAGTACCCCAGGCAGTTCCTCCTACAATGAGCAGTTCTTC. Amino acid sequence: CASTPGSSSYNEQFF.

This clone was picked up one time. The chain uses TRBV30 and TRBJ2-6; 7 nucleotides align to TRBD1. Germline values: CDR1 GTSNPN, CDR2 SVGIG (reference sequence). V lost 4 bases, J lost 0 bases, and 9 bases stayed unmatched. CDR3 length: 17 amino acids. As DNA, the CDR3 is TGTGCCTGGATTAGGGACAGTTTCCTCTCTGGGGCCAACGTCCTGACTTTC. Encoded protein: CAWIRDSFLSGANVLTF.

In its sample, this clone is medium-sized. This rearrangement joins TRBV29-1 to TRBJ2-1; D unresolved. CDR1 is SQVTM, CDR2 ANQGSEA, per germline. V was shortened by 5 bases and J by 3 bases, with 20 bases between the two germline ends. This CDR3 is built from 16 residues. The CDR3 sequence is CSVPLLERVDYNEQFF. The CDR3, as DNA: TGCAGCGTTCCTCTCTTGGAACGGGTGGACTACAATGAGCAGTTCTTC.

This chain uses TRBV5-8 with TRBJ2-5; 10 bases map to TRBD1. The CDR3 sequence is 16 residues long. Trimming cost V 3 bases and J 5 bases; bases outside gene matches: 10. Germline CDR1 is SGHTS and CDR2 is YDEGEE. The CDR3 loop reads CASSSQDRGLRETQYF. CDR3 DNA sequence: TGTGCCAGCAGCTCCCAAGACAGGGGGCTAAGGGAGACCCAGTACTTC.

The rearrangement uses TRBV18 and TRBJ1-2; tentatively, D is TRBD1 (6 bases). The CDR3 extends over 14 amino acids. V lost 6 bases and J lost 6, with 17 bases in between. Germline assignment: CDR1 KGHSH and CDR2 LQKENI. The DNA of the CDR3 is TGTGCCAGCTCCCTCATGGGGGGGGCGGATGGCTACACCTTC. This encodes CASSLMGGADGYTF.

This rearrangement joins TRBV4-2 to TRBJ2-5; weak D call: TRBD2 (6 bases). With 0 bases removed from V and 0 bases from J, the gap between germline ends came to 14 bases. Germline CDR1 is LGHNA and CDR2 is YNFKEQ. This CDR3 has 17 residues. The chain's CDR3 is CASSQDWPSDYQETQYF. CDR3 sequence (DNA): TGTGCCAGCAGCCAAGATTGGCCTAGCGATTACCAAGAGACCCAGTACTTC.

This clone was seen a handful of times. This sequence joins TRBV5-4 and TRBJ1-1; perhaps TRBD1 as D (5 bases). This CDR3 is 15 amino acids long. Trimming took 6 bases from V and 3 from J, leaving 18 bases between them. Germline V gene lookup returns CDR1 SGHNT and CDR2 YYREEE (reference sequence). This CDR3 is CASTPGAGGDTEAFF. The CDR3 DNA sequence: TGTGCCAGCACCCCTGGGGCCGGCGGGGACACTGAAGCTTTCTTT.